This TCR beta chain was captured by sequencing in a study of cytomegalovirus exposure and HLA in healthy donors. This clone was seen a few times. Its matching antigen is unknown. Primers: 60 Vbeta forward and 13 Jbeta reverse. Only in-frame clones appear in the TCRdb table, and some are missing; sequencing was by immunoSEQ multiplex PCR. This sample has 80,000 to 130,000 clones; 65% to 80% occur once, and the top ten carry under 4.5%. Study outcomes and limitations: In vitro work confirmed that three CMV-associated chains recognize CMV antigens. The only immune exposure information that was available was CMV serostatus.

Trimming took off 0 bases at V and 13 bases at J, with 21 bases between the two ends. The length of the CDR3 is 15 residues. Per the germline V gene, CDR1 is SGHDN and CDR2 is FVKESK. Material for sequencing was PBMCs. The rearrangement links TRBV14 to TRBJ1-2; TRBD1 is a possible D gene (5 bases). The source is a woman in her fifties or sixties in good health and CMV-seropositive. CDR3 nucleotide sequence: TGTGCCAGCAGCCAAGATCCGGAGGGGTATAGGAAGCGCACCTTC. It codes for CASSQDPEGYRKRTF.